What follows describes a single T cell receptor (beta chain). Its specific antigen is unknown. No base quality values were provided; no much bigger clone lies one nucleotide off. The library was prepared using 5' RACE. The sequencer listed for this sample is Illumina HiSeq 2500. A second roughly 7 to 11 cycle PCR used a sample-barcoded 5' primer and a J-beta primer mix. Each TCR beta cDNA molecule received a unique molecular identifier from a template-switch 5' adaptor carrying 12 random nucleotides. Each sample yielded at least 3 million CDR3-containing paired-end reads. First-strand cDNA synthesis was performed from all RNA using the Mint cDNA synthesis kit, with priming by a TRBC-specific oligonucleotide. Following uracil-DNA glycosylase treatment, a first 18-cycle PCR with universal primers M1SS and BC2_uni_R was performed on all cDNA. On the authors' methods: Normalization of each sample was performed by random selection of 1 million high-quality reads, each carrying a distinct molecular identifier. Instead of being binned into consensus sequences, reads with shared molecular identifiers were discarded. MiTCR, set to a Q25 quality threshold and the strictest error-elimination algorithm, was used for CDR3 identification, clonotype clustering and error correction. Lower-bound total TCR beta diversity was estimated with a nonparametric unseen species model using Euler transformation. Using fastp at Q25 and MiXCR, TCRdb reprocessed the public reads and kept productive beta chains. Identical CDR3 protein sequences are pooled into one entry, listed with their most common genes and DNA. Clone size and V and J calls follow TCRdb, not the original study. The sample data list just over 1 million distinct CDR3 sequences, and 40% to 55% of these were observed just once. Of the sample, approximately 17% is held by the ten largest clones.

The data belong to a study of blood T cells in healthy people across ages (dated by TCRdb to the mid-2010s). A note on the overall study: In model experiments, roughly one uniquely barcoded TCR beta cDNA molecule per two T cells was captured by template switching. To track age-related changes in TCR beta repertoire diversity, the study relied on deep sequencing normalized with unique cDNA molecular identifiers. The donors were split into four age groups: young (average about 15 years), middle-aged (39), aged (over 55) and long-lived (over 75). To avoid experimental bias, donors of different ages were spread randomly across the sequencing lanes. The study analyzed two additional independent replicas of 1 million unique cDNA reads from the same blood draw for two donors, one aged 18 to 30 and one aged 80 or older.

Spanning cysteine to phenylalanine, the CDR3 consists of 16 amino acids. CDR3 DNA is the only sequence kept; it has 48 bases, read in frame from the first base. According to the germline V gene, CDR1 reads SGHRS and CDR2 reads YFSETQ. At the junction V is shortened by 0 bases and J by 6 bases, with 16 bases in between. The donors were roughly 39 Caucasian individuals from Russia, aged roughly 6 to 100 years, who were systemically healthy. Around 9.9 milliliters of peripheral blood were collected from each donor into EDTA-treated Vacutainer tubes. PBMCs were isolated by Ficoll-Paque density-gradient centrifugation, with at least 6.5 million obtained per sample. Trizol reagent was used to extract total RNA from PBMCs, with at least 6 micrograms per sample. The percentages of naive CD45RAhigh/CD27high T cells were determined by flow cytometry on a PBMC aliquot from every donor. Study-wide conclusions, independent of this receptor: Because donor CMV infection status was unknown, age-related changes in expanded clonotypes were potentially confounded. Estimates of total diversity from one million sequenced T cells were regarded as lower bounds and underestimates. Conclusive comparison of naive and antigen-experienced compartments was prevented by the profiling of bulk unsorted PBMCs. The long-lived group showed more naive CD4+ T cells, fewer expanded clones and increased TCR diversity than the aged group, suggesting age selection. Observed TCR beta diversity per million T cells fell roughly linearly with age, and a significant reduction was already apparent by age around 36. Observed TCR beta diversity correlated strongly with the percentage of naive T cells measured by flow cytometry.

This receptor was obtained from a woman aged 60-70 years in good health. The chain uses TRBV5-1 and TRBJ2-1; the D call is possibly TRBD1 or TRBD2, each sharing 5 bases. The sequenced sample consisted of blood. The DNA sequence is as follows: TGCGCCAGCAGCTTGGATGCCGGGACGGTCAGCAATGAGCAGTTCTTC. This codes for CASSLDAGTVSNEQFF.